This T cell receptor beta chain was identified during a study of T cell repertoires in cytomegalovirus infection. Broader study findings: Individuals carrying CMV plus the relevant HLA were identified by cumulative frequency of public TCR beta families.

This clonotype was observed a handful of times. Its cognate antigen is unknown. This CDR3 has 19 residues. Germline-derived CDR1 and CDR2 are SEHNR and FQNEAQ (reference sequence). Trimming cost V 5 bases and J 0 bases; bases outside gene matches: 11. TCRdb recomputed calls from the reads with MiXCR, one row per CDR3 protein. The sample gives 650,000 to 900,000 distinct CDR3 sequences, about 28% of which show up once; 13% is in the top ten. Sequences were derived from cultured CD8+ T cells from PBMCs, sampled from culture after CMV antigen stimulation. This chain links TRBV7-9 with TRBJ2-6; 9 nucleotides line up with TRBD1. This TCR derives from a human donor in good health (CMV status not recorded). Some clones in this sample may be carry-over from other donors' samples. The CDR3 DNA sequence: TGTGCCAGCAGCCCAAAGGACAGGGGTGCCCTCTCTGGGGCCAACGTCCTGACTTTC. Amino acid sequence: CASSPKDRGALSGANVLTF. The complete variable domain, with remaining parts taken from reference TRBV7-9 and TRBJ2-6, reads DTGVSQNPRHKITKRGQNVTFRCDPISEHNRLYWYRQTLGQGPEFLTYFQNEAQLEKSRLLSDRFSAERPKGSFSTLEIQRTEQGDSAMYLCASSPKDRGALSGANVLTFGAGSRLTVL.